The present T cell receptor (beta chain) was sequenced within a study of blood T cell repertoires in COVID-19. Study-wide background: There were acute and convalescent COVID-19 samples, and they came from the United States, Italy and Spain. In each case, the material was cDNA or gDNA derived from T cells, B-cell-depleted T cells, or PBMCs.

Per the study methods: The assay estimated nucleated cells by amplifying reference gene primers. Assay: immunoSEQ multiplex PCR; the TCRdb copy retains only in-frame clones and omits some. That table supplies the V and J calls and clone size; D and trimming were determined from the DNA. This repertoire shows some 150,000 clones, around 88% found once; its top ten account for less than 3%. Sequenced sample: peripheral blood. This clonotype originated in a man aged 55 to 70 with active or convalescent COVID-19.

This CDR3 is CASSIRAGGTTDTQYF. The CDR3 nucleotides are TGTGCCAGTAGTATCCGGGCGGGGGGTACCACAGATACGCAGTATTTT. This sequence joins TRBV19 and TRBJ2-3; 8 bases are shared with TRBD2. J gave up 2 bases and V 3 bases, and 7 bases lay outside the gene matches. This CDR3 comprises 16 residues. Germline V CDR1 and CDR2: LNHDA, SQIVND (reference sequence).